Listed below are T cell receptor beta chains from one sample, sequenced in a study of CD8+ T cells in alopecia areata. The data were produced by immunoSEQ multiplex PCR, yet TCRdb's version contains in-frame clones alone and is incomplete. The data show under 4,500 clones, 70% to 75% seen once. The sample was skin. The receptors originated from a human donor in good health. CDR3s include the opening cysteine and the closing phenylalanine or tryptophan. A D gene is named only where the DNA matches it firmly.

cdr3_nt: TGTGCCAGCAGCCAATCAGCCCGACCTCTGGACTATGGCTACACCTTC; cdr3_aa: CASSQSARPLDYGYTF; d_call: .; j_call: TRBJ1-2; v_call: TRBV25-1
cdr3_nt: TGTGCCAGTAGTCCCCGAGCCCCCGGGACCTTCACTGGCTCCTATAATTCACCCCTCCACTTT; cdr3_aa: CASSPRAPGTFTGSYNSPLHF; d_call: .; j_call: TRBJ1-6; v_call: TRBV19
cdr3_nt: TGTGCCAGCAGCACTAGCGGGGGATATTACAATGAGCAGTTCTTC; cdr3_aa: CASSTSGGYYNEQFF; d_call: TRBD2; j_call: TRBJ2-1; v_call: TRBV2
cdr3_nt: TGTGCCAGCAGCCAGGACAGGGTTGGAAACACCATATATTTT; cdr3_aa: CASSQDRVGNTIYF; d_call: TRBD1; j_call: TRBJ1-3; v_call: TRBV7-2
cdr3_nt: TGCGCCAGCAGCTGGGATCGGGGGGCGGGAGAAGCTTTCTTT; cdr3_aa: CASSWDRGAGEAFF; d_call: .; j_call: TRBJ1-1; v_call: TRBV5-1
cdr3_nt: TGTGCCAGCAGTTACTCCGACGAGCAGTACTTC; cdr3_aa: CASSYSDEQYF; d_call: .; j_call: TRBJ2-7; v_call: TRBV6-5
cdr3_nt: TGTGCCAGCAGTCGTAATACAGGGAGCTATGGCTACACCTTC; cdr3_aa: CASSRNTGSYGYTF; d_call: .; j_call: TRBJ1-2; v_call: TRBV2
cdr3_nt: TGCGCCAGCAGCTCGACAGCTTCGAACACTGAAGCTTTCTTT; cdr3_aa: CASSSTASNTEAFF; d_call: .; j_call: TRBJ1-1; v_call: TRBV5-1
cdr3_nt: TGTGCCAGCAGCTCCCCTACGAATGAGCAGTTCTTC; cdr3_aa: CASSSPTNEQFF; d_call: .; j_call: TRBJ2-1; v_call: TRBV7-8
cdr3_nt: TGCGCCAGCAGCCAACCTCCCCGGGGCGGCTACACCTTC; cdr3_aa: CASSQPPRGGYTF; d_call: .; j_call: TRBJ1-2; v_call: TRBV4-1
cdr3_nt: TGTGCCAGCAGTTACCCCGGGACAGGGGTCTCACCCCTCCACTTT; cdr3_aa: CASSYPGTGVSPLHF; d_call: TRBD1; j_call: TRBJ1-6; v_call: TRBV6-6
cdr3_nt: TGTGCCAGCAGCCCCCGGGACAGGGGGTACGAGCAGTACTTC; cdr3_aa: CASSPRDRGYEQYF; d_call: TRBD1; j_call: TRBJ2-7; v_call: TRBV7-9
cdr3_nt: TGTGCCAGCAGCTTCGGGACCGCGGCCTCTGCGCAGTATTTT; cdr3_aa: CASSFGTAASAQYF; d_call: .; j_call: TRBJ2-3; v_call: TRBV7-2